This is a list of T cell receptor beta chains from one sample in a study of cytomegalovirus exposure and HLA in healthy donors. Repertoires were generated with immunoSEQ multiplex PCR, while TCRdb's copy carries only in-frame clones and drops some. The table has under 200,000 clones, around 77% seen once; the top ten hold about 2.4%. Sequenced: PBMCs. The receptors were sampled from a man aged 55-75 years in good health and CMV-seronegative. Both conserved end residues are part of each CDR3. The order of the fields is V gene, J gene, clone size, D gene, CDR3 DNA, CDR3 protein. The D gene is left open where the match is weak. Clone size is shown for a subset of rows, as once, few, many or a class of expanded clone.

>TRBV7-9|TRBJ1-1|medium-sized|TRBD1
TGTGCCAGCAGTCCAACGGGACAGGTAAACACTGAAGCTTTCTTT
CASSPTGQVNTEAFF
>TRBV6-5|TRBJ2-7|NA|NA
TGTGCCAGCAGTTACACGGAGAGCTCCTACGAGCAGTACTTC
CASSYTESSYEQYF
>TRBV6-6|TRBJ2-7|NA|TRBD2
TGTGCCAGCCAACTAGCGGGGGCCTCCTACGAGCAGTACTTC
CASQLAGASYEQYF
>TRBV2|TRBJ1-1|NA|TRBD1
TGTGCCAGCAAAGGGACAGCAGAAGCTTTCTTT
CASKGTAEAFF
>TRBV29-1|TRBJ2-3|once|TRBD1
TGCAGCGTTGACGGGACAGGGGTCACAGATACGCAGTATTTT
CSVDGTGVTDTQYF
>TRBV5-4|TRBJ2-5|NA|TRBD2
TGTGCCAGCAGCTTGGATCCGGCGGGGGGAGGTGGAGAGACCCAGTACTTC
CASSLDPAGGGGETQYF
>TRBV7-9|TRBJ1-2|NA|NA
TGTGCCAGCAGCCCCTTCGCAGGGGAGAAGGGCTACACCTTC
CASSPFAGEKGYTF
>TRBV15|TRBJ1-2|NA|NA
TGTGCCACCAGCAGAGGTGGGGGGGAAAACTATGGCTACCCCTTC
CATSRGGGENYGYPF
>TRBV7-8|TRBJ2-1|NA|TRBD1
TGTGCCAGCAGCGTCCGGGACAGGGTAATCTACAATGAGCAGTTCTTC
CASSVRDRVIYNEQFF
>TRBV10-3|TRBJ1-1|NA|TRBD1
TGTGCCATCAGTGAGCCCCGGGACAGGGTAACTGAAGCTTTCTTT
CAISEPRDRVTEAFF
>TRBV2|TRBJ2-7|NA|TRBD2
TGTGCCAGCAGTGAAAGGACTAGCGCCCCACCCGAGCAGTACTTC
CASSERTSAPPEQYF
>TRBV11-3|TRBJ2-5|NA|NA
TGTGCCAGCAGCGCGGGGGCAGCTCAAGAGACCCAGTACTTC
CASSAGAAQETQYF
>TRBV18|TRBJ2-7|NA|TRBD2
TGTGCCAGCTCACCATTGGGGGGGAGCTCCTACGAGCAGTACTTC
CASSPLGGSSYEQYF
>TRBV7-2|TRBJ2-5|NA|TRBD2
TGTGCCAGCAGTTTAGCGGGAGGGCCCGGGGAGACCCAGTACTTC
CASSLAGGPGETQYF
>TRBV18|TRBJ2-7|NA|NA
TGTGCCAGCTCACCCGCCGGTGGGGGCGGAGGTATCTACGAGCAGTACTTC
CASSPAGGGGGIYEQYF
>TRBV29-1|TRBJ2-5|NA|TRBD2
TGCAGCGTTGCCCCGGGACTAGCGCTGCAAGAGACCCAGTACTTC
CSVAPGLALQETQYF
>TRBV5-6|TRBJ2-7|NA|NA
TGTGCCAGCAGCTTGGCCGGCCACGGAACCGGGTCATTCGAGCAGTACTTC
CASSLAGHGTGSFEQYF
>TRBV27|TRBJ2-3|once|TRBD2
TGTGCCAGCAGTTATGGGACTAGCGGGAGAACGGCGCAGTATTTT
CASSYGTSGRTAQYF
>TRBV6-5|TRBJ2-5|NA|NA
TGTGCCAGCAGTGTGGGCGGGGAAGAGACCCAGTACTTC
CASSVGGEETQYF
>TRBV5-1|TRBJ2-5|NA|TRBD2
TGCGCCAGCAGATTTCTCCCTAGCGGGGGGAGAGAGACCCAGTACTTC
CASRFLPSGGRETQYF
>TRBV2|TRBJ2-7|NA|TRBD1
TGTGCCAGCAGGATACGACAGGGGAACTACGAGCAGTACTTC
CASRIRQGNYEQYF
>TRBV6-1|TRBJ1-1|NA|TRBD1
TGTGCCAGCAGCACAGGGGGTTTGGGCACTGAAGCTTTCTTT
CASSTGGLGTEAFF
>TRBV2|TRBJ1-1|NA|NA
TGTGCCAGCAACTACGACAGGAACACTGAAGCTTTCTTT
CASNYDRNTEAFF
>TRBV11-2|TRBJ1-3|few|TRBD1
TGTGCCAGCAGCGCCGGACAGGGGATAACTGGAAACACCATATATTTT
CASSAGQGITGNTIYF
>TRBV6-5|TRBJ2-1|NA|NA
TGTGCCAGCAGTTACTCAGGACAGAGCTCCTACAATGAGCAGTTCTTC
CASSYSGQSSYNEQFF
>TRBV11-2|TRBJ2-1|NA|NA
TGTGCCAGCAGCAAGACTGACAATGAGCAGTTCTTC
CASSKTDNEQFF
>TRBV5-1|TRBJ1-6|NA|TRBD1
TGCGCCAGCAGCCAAGGGACAGGACTTTATAATTCACCCCTCCACTTT
CASSQGTGLYNSPLHF
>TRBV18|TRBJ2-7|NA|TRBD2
TGTGCCAGCTCACCTGGAGGGAGGGCCGTTTCCGAGCAGTACTTC
CASSPGGRAVSEQYF
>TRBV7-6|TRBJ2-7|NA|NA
TGTGCCAGCAGCTTAAGTTTGGTCTCGAGGCAGCAGTACTTC
CASSLSLVSRQQYF
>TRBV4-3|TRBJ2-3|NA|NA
TGCGCCAGCAGCCAAACAGGGAAGCAAAATACGCAGTATTTT
CASSQTGKQNTQYF
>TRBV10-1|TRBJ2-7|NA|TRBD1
TGCGCCAGCAGTGAGCAGAGACAGGGCCCTCTTGACGAGCAGTACTTC
CASSEQRQGPLDEQYF
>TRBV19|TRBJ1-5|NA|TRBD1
TGTGCCAGTAGTGACAGGGGAGATCAGCCCCAGCATTTT
CASSDRGDQPQHF
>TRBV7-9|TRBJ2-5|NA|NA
TGTGCCAGCAGCTTAGCGAGGACAGACAAAGAGACCCAGTACTTC
CASSLARTDKETQYF
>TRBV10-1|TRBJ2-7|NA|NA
TGCGCCACCCCCCCCACACGGTCCGGGTCCTACGAGCAGTACTTC
CATPPTRSGSYEQYF
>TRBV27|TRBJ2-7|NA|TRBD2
TGTGCCAGCCTTGAGAAAGCGGGGGCCACCTACGAGCAGTACTTC
CASLEKAGATYEQYF
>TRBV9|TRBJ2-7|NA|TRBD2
TGTGCCAGCAGCGTAGGTACTAGCGGATTATACGAGCAGTACTTC
CASSVGTSGLYEQYF
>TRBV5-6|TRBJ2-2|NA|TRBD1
TGTGCCAGCAGCTTGACAGGGGACACGAACACCGGGGAGCTGTTTTTT
CASSLTGDTNTGELFF